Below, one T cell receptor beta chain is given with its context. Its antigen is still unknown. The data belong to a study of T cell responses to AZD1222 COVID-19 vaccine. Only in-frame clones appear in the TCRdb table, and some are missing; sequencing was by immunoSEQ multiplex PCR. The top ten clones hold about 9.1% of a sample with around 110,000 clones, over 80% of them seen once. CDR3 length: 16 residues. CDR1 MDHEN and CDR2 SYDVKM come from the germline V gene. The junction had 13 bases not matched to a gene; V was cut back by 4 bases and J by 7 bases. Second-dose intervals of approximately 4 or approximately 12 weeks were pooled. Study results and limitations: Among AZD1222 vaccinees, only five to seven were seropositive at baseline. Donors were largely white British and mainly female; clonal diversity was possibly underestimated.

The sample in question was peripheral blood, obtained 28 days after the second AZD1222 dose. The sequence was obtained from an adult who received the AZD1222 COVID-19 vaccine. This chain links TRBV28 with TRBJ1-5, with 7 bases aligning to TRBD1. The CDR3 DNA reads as TGTGCCAGCAGTTCAATCGACAGGGCCCTGGGACAGCCCCAGCATTTT. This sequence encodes CASSSIDRALGQPQHF. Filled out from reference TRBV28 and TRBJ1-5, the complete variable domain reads DVKVTQSSRYLVKRTGEKVFLECVQDMDHENMFWYRQDPGLGLRLIYFSYDVKMKEKGDIPEGYSVSREKKERFSLILESASTNQTSMYLCASSSIDRALGQPQHFGDGTRLSIL.